The source of this T cell receptor beta chain is a study of T-cell reconstitution after alpha-beta-depleted transplantation in children. This clonotype was observed many times. This CDR3 comprises 12 residues. V lost 2 bases to trimming and J lost 3 bases, with 1 base between them. Germline V gene sequence: CDR1 SNHLY, CDR2 FYNNEI. Unique molecular identifiers were used in preparing the TCRbeta library. TCRdb passed the PCR reads through MiXCR, listing each CDR3 protein once. The repertoire holds around 340,000 distinct CDR3 sequences, with about an eighth as singletons. This chain joins TRBV2 and TRBJ2-2; D unclear. The sequence derives from a human donor who donated a stem cell graft to a child with Fanconi anemia. This sample comprised PBMCs, obtained from the stem cell graft. The CDR3 loop is CASSEHTGELFF. CDR3 in DNA: TGTGCCAGCAGTGAACACACCGGGGAGCTGTTTTTT.